This T cell receptor beta chain is from a study of long-term antiretroviral therapy in people with HIV. Study details: Samples collected earliest predate the 2015 immediate-ART recommendation by about a decade.

Researchers secured at least one pre-ART and at least two post-ART PBMC samples from each donor. A note on this clone: Its antigen is undetermined.

Researchers ran immunoSEQ v3.0 at survey level. TCRdb's copy holds only in-frame clones and misses some; the assay was immunoSEQ multiplex PCR. The sample contains tens of thousands of clones, less than 85% of which appear only once. Overall study findings and caveats: The repertoire was dominated at all time points by clones expanded before ART.

This CDR3 region has 16 residues. V lost 0 bases, J lost 1 base, and 3 bases stayed unmatched. CDR1 and CDR2 from the germline V gene are MNHEY and SMNVEV (reference sequence). The sequence was obtained from a man between 35 and 55 years old with HIV. The source material was unsorted PBMCs, sampled 0.3 years after starting antiretroviral therapy. The V gene is TRBV27, the J gene TRBJ2-3, with 8 bases matching TRBD2. The DNA of the CDR3 is TGTGCCAGCAGTTTATCCTCGCGGGGGGGCACAGATACGCAGTATTTT. It translates to CASSLSSRGGTDTQYF.